This entry describes one TCR beta chain. V was pared by 7 bases and J by 2 bases, with 21 bases between. Germline V gene sequence: CDR1 MDHEN, CDR2 SYDVKM. The CDR3 covers 16 residues. The sample comes from a study of T cells after yellow fever vaccination. MiXCR was run by TCRdb on the 5' RACE reads, yielding one entry per CDR3 protein. The data hold some 250,000 distinct CDR3 sequences, with 6.9% observed a single time. The chain uses TRBV28 and TRBJ2-7, with a tentative D call TRBD2 (6 bases). The clonotype originates from a man younger than 40 who received the YFV17D yellow fever vaccine. The sequences come from CD4+ T cells sorted from PBMCs, collected 15 days after the yellow fever booster vaccination. CDR3 sequence reads: CASIKAGRSLAYEQYF. The CDR3, as DNA: TGTGCCAGCATCAAAGCGGGCAGATCCTTGGCCTACGAGCAGTACTTC.